A selection of T cell receptor beta chains follows, all from one sample in a study of blood T cell repertoires in COVID-19. The data were produced by immunoSEQ multiplex PCR, yet TCRdb's version contains in-frame clones alone and is incomplete. The sample yields about 180,000 clones, 70% to 90% seen once. Input material: peripheral blood. Receptor source: a human donor with active or convalescent COVID-19. The donor label of this sample is uncertain. Each CDR3 is given with its conserved first and last residue. Fields, in order: V gene, clone size, J gene, D gene, CDR3 protein, CDR3 DNA. The D gene is left open where the match is weak. Where a row states a size, it is once, few, many or the class of an expanded clone; other rows omit it.

v_gene: TRBV3-1/TRBV3-2
abundance: few
j_gene: TRBJ1-5
d_gene: -
CDR3aa: CASSWTPNQPQHF
CDR3nt: TGTGCCAGCAGCTGGACACCTAATCAGCCCCAGCATTTT

v_gene: TRBV7-3
abundance: -
j_gene: TRBJ1-2
d_gene: TRBD1
CDR3aa: CASSPTGQGSGYGYTF
CDR3nt: TGTGCCAGCAGCCCTACCGGACAGGGGAGTGGCTATGGCTACACCTTC

v_gene: TRBV5-6
abundance: few
j_gene: TRBJ1-2
d_gene: -
CDR3aa: CASSLSDSYYGYTF
CDR3nt: TGTGCCAGCAGCCTCTCGGACAGCTACTATGGCTACACCTTC

v_gene: TRBV28
abundance: -
j_gene: TRBJ2-3
d_gene: -
CDR3aa: CASRTGLSTDTQYF
CDR3nt: TGTGCCAGCAGAACGGGTCTAAGCACAGATACGCAGTATTTT

v_gene: TRBV2
abundance: -
j_gene: TRBJ2-4
d_gene: -
CDR3aa: CASSGRGIKNIQYF
CDR3nt: TGTGCCAGCAGTGGGAGAGGGATTAAAAACATTCAGTACTTC

v_gene: TRBV5-1
abundance: -
j_gene: TRBJ2-1
d_gene: TRBD2
CDR3aa: CASSLGGTRSYNEQFF
CDR3nt: TGCGCCAGCAGCTTGGGGGGGACTAGAAGTTACAATGAGCAGTTCTTC

v_gene: TRBV13
abundance: -
j_gene: TRBJ2-2
d_gene: -
CDR3aa: CASSLGVEADTGELFF
CDR3nt: TGTGCCAGCAGCTTAGGGGTGGAAGCGGATACCGGGGAGCTGTTTTTT

v_gene: TRBV27
abundance: -
j_gene: TRBJ2-1
d_gene: TRBD2
CDR3aa: CASSPERGVGEQFF
CDR3nt: TGTGCCAGCAGTCCGGAGCGGGGGGTGGGTGAGCAGTTCTTC

v_gene: TRBV6-6
abundance: -
j_gene: TRBJ1-2
d_gene: TRBD1
CDR3aa: CASSPQGQGYGYTF
CDR3nt: TGTGCCAGCAGTCCCCAAGGACAGGGGTATGGCTACACCTTC

v_gene: TRBV4-1
abundance: -
j_gene: TRBJ2-3
d_gene: TRBD1
CDR3aa: CASSQATGAGTDTQYF
CDR3nt: TGCGCCAGCAGCCAAGCCACAGGGGCCGGCACAGATACGCAGTATTTT

v_gene: TRBV24-1
abundance: -
j_gene: TRBJ1-2
d_gene: TRBD1
CDR3aa: CATGQGGNYGYTF
CDR3nt: TGTGCCACGGGACAGGGGGGGAACTATGGCTACACCTTC

v_gene: TRBV11-2
abundance: -
j_gene: TRBJ2-1
d_gene: -
CDR3aa: CASSLVGRGIYNEQFF
CDR3nt: TGTGCCAGCAGCTTAGTAGGCAGGGGAATATACAATGAGCAGTTCTTC

v_gene: TRBV5-4
abundance: once
j_gene: TRBJ2-7
d_gene: TRBD1
CDR3aa: CASSPPTGESYEQYF
CDR3nt: TGTGCCAGCAGCCCACCTACAGGGGAATCCTACGAGCAGTACTTC

v_gene: TRBV9
abundance: once
j_gene: TRBJ1-5
d_gene: TRBD1
CDR3aa: CASTSSKGRGNQPQHF
CDR3nt: TGTGCCAGCACCTCCTCAAAGGGCAGGGGGAATCAGCCCCAGCATTTT

v_gene: TRBV4-2
abundance: -
j_gene: TRBJ2-5
d_gene: TRBD2
CDR3aa: CASSQDGPGGLETQYF
CDR3nt: TGTGCCAGCAGCCAAGATGGTCCGGGAGGGCTTGAGACCCAGTACTTC